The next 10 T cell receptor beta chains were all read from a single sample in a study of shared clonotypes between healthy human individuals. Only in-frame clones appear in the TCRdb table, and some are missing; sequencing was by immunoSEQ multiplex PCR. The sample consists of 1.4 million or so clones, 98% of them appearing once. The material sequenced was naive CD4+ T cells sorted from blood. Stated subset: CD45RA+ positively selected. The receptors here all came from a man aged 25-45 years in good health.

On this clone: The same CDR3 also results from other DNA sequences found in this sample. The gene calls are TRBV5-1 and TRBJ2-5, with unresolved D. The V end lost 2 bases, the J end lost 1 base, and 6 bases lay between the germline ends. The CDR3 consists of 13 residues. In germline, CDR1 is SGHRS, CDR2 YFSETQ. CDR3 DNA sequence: TGCGCCAGCAGCTTCGGCAGCCAAGAGACCCAGTACTTC. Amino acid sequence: CASSFGSQETQYF.

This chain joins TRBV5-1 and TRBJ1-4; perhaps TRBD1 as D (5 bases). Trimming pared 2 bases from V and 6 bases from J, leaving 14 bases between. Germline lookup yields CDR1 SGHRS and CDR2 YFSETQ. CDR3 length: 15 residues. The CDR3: CASSLTQAFDEKLFF. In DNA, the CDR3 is TGCGCCAGCAGCTTAACACAGGCGTTCGATGAAAAACTGTTTTTT.

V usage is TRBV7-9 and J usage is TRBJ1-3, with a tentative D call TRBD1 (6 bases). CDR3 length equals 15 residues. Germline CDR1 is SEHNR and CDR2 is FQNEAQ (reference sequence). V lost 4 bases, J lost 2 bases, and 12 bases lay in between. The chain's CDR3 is CASSSRDKPGNTIYF. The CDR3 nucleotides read TGTGCCAGCAGCTCCCGGGACAAACCTGGAAACACCATATATTTT.

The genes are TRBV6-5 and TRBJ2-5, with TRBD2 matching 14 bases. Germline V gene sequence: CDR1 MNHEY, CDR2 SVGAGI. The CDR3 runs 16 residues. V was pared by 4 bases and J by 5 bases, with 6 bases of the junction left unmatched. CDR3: CASSFGGLAGVETQYF. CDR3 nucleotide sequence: TGTGCCAGCAGTTTTGGGGGACTAGCGGGAGTCGAGACCCAGTACTTC.

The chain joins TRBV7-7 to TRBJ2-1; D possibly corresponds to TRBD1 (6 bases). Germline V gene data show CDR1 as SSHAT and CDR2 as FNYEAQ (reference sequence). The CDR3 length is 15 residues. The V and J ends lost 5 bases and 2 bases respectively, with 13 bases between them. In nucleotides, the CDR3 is TGTGCCAGCAGCCCCGGGACAACTACCTACAATGAGCAGTTCTTC. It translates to CASSPGTTTYNEQFF.

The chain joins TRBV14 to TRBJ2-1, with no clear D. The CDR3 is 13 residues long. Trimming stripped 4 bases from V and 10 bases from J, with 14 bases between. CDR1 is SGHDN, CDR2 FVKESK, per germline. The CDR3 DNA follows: TGTGCCAGCAGCCCGATTCGGGCTGGCGAGCAGTTCTTC. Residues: CASSPIRAGEQFF.

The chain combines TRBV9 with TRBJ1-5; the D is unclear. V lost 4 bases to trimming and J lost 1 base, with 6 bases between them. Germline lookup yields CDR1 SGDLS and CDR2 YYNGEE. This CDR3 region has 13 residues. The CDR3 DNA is TGTGCCAGCAGCAGTAGGAGCAATCAGCCCCAGCATTTT. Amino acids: CASSSRSNQPQHF.

The CDR3 loop reads CASSLDSNYGYTF. The CDR3 nucleotides read TGTGCCAGCTCATTGGACAGCAACTATGGCTACACCTTC. The gene calls are TRBV18 and TRBJ1-2, with a weak D call TRBD1 (6 bases). The V end was cut by 5 bases, the J end by 2 bases, with 9 bases between. This CDR3 spans 13 amino acids. CDR1 is KGHSH, CDR2 LQKENI, per germline. The full variable domain, rest sourced from reference TRBV18 and TRBJ1-2, is NAGVMQNPRHLVRRRGQEARLRCSPMKGHSHVYWYRQLPEEGLKFMVYLQKENIIDESGMPKERFSAEFPKEGPSILRIQQVVRGDSAAYFCASSLDSNYGYTFGSGTRLTVV.

The CDR3 spells CASSFPRGAEIYEQYF. The CDR3 coding sequence is TGTGCCAGCAGCTTCCCCCGAGGGGCGGAAATCTACGAGCAGTACTTC. J is TRBJ2-7 and V is TRBV11-2; D assignment may be TRBD1 or TRBD2 (5 bases each). V shed 3 bases and J shed 3 bases, with 18 bases lying between them. The CDR3 loop spans 16 amino acids. From germline, CDR1 is SGHAT and CDR2 FQNNGV. The variable domain in full, completed from reference TRBV11-2 and TRBJ2-7, reads EAGVAQSPRYKIIEKRQSVAFWCNPISGHATLYWYQQILGQGPKLLIQFQNNGVVDDSQLPKDRFSAERLKGVDSTLKIQPAKLEDSAVYLCASSFPRGAEIYEQYFGPGTRLTVT.

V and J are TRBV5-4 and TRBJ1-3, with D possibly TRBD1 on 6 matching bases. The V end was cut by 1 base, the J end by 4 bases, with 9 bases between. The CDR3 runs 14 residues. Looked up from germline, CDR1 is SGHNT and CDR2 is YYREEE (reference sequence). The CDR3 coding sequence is TGTGCCAGCAGCTTGACAGGGCCCGGAAACACCATATATTTT. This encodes CASSLTGPGNTIYF.